A single sample gave rise to the 22 T cell receptor beta chains below, sequenced in a study of CD8+ T cells in alopecia areata. The treatment: oral pan-JAK inhibitor, 5-10 mg twice daily. The authors extracted RNA and reverse transcribed it into cDNA as the sequencing template. Sequencing was performed with immunoSEQ multiplex PCR; in TCRdb, only in-frame clones are kept and a portion is missing. Of about 140,000 clones detected, around 87% appear once; the ten largest clones hold roughly 13%. The sequences come from CD8+ T cells sorted from blood, collected at week 4, from a patient treated with tofacitinib. These receptors originate from a human donor with alopecia areata.

The rearrangement uses TRBV30 and TRBJ2-3, with D uncertain. Trimming shortened V by 0 bases and J by 6 bases, and 16 bases separated the two germline ends. The CDR3 has 15 amino acids. Germline V gene sequence: CDR1 GTSNPN, CDR2 SVGIG (reference sequence). DNA for the CDR3: TGTGCCTGGAGTGTCGGGCAGACTCTTCAGGATACGCAGTATTTT. This translates into CAWSVGQTLQDTQYF.

The genes are TRBV5-1 and TRBJ1-2; a weak D match, TRBD1 (6 bases). The CDR3 covers 14 residues. Germline CDR1 is SGHRS and CDR2 is YFSETQ. Trimming pared 2 bases from V and 6 bases from J, leaving 14 bases between. The CDR3 here is CASSFYRDRDGYTF. CDR3 bases: TGCGCCAGCAGCTTTTACAGGGACCGAGATGGCTACACCTTC. Drawing the rest from reference TRBV5-1 and TRBJ1-2, the complete variable domain is KAGVTQTPRYLIKTRGQQVTLSCSPISGHRSVSWYQQTPGQGLQFLFEYFSETQRNKGNFPGRFSGRQFSNSRSEMNVSTLELGDSALYLCASSFYRDRDGYTFGSGTRLTVV.

This clone is a singleton in its sample. V gene TRBV5-1 combines with J gene TRBJ2-3, with 11 bases identical to TRBD2. The CDR3 runs to 15 residues. Germline V CDR1 and CDR2: SGHRS, YFSETQ. J lost 2 bases, V lost 8 bases, and 7 bases had no gene match. The CDR3 DNA sequence: TGCGCCAGTATTCCGGGACTAGCGGCCACAGATACGCAGTATTTT. It codes for CASIPGLAATDTQYF.

V gene TRBV2 combines with J gene TRBJ2-7; 8 bases are a match to TRBD2. The CDR3 loop spans 14 amino acids. Germline V CDR1 and CDR2: SNHLY, FYNNEI. V gave up 9 bases and J gave up 4 bases; unmatched junction bases: 11. CDR3 DNA: TGTGCCAGTCGCGGGAGCGGGGGATCATACGAGCAGTACTTC. This codes for CASRGSGGSYEQYF.

The chain links TRBV6-1 to TRBJ2-7; weak D call: TRBD1 (6 bases). V was clipped by 4 bases and J by 5 bases, with 9 bases between them. CDR1 is MNHNS, CDR2 SASEGT, per germline. This CDR3 comprises 12 residues. CDR3 loop: CASSAGVNEQYF. As DNA, the CDR3 is TGTGCCAGCAGTGCAGGGGTGAACGAGCAGTACTTC.

This chain connects TRBV7-9 to TRBJ2-7; TRBD1 matches at 8 bases. This CDR3 is built from 14 residues. The junction had 7 bases not matched to a gene; V was cut back by 5 bases and J by 4 bases. Looked up from germline, CDR1 is SEHNR and CDR2 is FQNEAQ (reference sequence). CDR3 amino acids: CASSLGQGRYEQYF. Written as DNA, the CDR3 is TGTGCCAGCAGCCTCGGACAGGGTCGGTACGAGCAGTACTTC.

The gene calls are TRBV29-1 and TRBJ2-3, with a possible D match to TRBD2 (6 bases). The germline V gene has CDR1 SQVTM and CDR2 ANQGSEA. The CDR3 sequence is 14 residues long. Trimming removed 4 bases from V and 2 bases from J, with 13 bases in between. The CDR3 region is CSVGGAGHTDTQYF. Written as DNA, the CDR3 is TGCAGCGTTGGGGGAGCGGGCCACACAGATACGCAGTATTTT.

The chain carries TRBV30 and TRBJ2-1; 8 nucleotides line up with TRBD2. Germline CDR1 GTSNPN, CDR2 SVGIG (reference sequence). With 0 bases clipped from V and 5 bases from J, the junction kept 27 bases outside the gene matches. This CDR3 is 22 amino acids long. As DNA, the CDR3 is TGTGCCTGGAGTGTTATCGGTCTTACACTGCGCCTGGCGGGAGGAACTGACAATGAGCAGTTCTTC. As protein: CAWSVIGLTLRLAGGTDNEQFF.

V gene TRBV6-5 combines with J gene TRBJ2-3; D might be TRBD2 (5 bases). The CDR3 extends over 14 amino acids. Per germline, CDR1 MNHEY and CDR2 SVGAGI. With 1 base removed from V and 5 bases from J, the gap between germline ends came to 10 bases. This CDR3 is CASSYYRGVDTQYF. The CDR3 nucleotides are TGTGCCAGCAGTTACTACCGGGGAGTAGATACGCAGTATTTT.

V and J are TRBV9 and TRBJ2-1; the D gene is possibly TRBD1 (6 bases). V was clipped by 0 bases and J by 5 bases, with 9 bases between them. The V gene's germline CDR1 is SGDLS and CDR2 YYNGEE. The CDR3 covers 14 residues. CDR3 bases: TGTGCCAGCAGCGTAGACGGGACACACAATGAGCAGTTCTTC. It codes for CASSVDGTHNEQFF.

This rearrangement joins TRBV4-1 to TRBJ2-1, with D perhaps matching TRBD1 or TRBD2 (6 bases each). Germline V gene sequence: CDR1 MGHRA, CDR2 YSYEKL. V lost 4 bases and J 4 bases, leaving 11 bases between the germline ends. This CDR3 has 14 amino acids. CDR3: CASSPGGGYNEQFF. CDR3 DNA sequence: TGCGCCAGCAGCCCCGGAGGGGGATACAATGAGCAGTTCTTC.

V usage is TRBV6-5 and J usage is TRBJ1-2; D not certain. CDR3 length equals 14 residues. With 2 bases removed from V and 2 bases from J, the gap between germline ends came to 9 bases. Germline V gene data show CDR1 as MNHEY and CDR2 as SVGAGI. DNA of the CDR3: TGTGCCAGCAGTTACGGATCCCTGAACTATGGCTACACCTTC. Protein: CASSYGSLNYGYTF.

This rearrangement joins TRBV13 to TRBJ2-3; no clear D. This CDR3 comprises 12 residues. Germline loops: CDR1 PRHDT, CDR2 FYEKMQ (reference sequence). The V gene lost 3 bases and the J gene lost 3 bases, with 4 bases spanning the gap. The CDR3 reads CASSLGTDTQYF. CDR3 nucleotides: TGTGCCAGCAGCTTGGGGACAGATACGCAGTATTTT.

In this sample, this clone turned up a few times. The chain's CDR3 is CSVEVWEGAGANVLTF. The DNA for the CDR3 is TGCAGCGTTGAAGTGTGGGAAGGGGCTGGGGCCAACGTCCTGACTTTC. The chain has TRBV29-1 and TRBJ2-6, with D perhaps TRBD1 (5 bases). Per germline, CDR1 SQVTM and CDR2 ANQGSEA. This CDR3 spans 16 amino acids. V was pared by 1 base and J by 2 bases, with 12 bases between. The complete variable domain, with remaining parts taken from reference TRBV29-1 and TRBJ2-6, reads SAVISQKPSRDICQRGTSLTIQCQVDSQVTMMFWYRQQPGQSLTLIATANQGSEATYESGFVIDKFPISRPNLTFSTLTVSNMSPEDSSIYLCSVEVWEGAGANVLTFGAGSRLTVL.

This clone was found once. The gene calls are TRBV7-2 and TRBJ2-4; TRBD1 matches 9 bases. CDR3 length: 15 amino acids. Trimming removed 4 bases from V and 2 bases from J; junction bases left unmatched: 3. Germline V lookup: CDR1 SGHTA, CDR2 FQGNSA. The CDR3 DNA is TGTGCCAGCAGCTCGGACAGGGGCTCCAAAAACATTCAGTACTTC. Protein: CASSSDRGSKNIQYF.

The V gene is TRBV18, the J gene TRBJ2-2, with TRBD2 as a possible D gene (6 bases). This CDR3 contains 15 residues. Trimming cost V 6 bases and J 3 bases, with 14 bases left between them. CDR1 KGHSH and CDR2 LQKENI come from the germline V gene. For the CDR3, the DNA is TGTGCCAGCTCGCTTTCAGGAGGGGACACCGGGGAGCTGTTTTTT. It codes for CASSLSGGDTGELFF.

This chain joins TRBV5-4 and TRBJ2-3; 8 nucleotides agree with TRBD2. The V segment lost 5 bases and the J segment 0 bases; nucleotides outside the gene matches: 11. CDR3 length: 17 amino acids. The V gene's germline CDR1 is SGHNT and CDR2 YYREEE (reference sequence). The CDR3: CASRPIFGGGSTDTQYF. For the CDR3, the DNA is TGTGCCAGCAGGCCCATCTTCGGCGGGGGGAGCACAGATACGCAGTATTTT.

The chain links TRBV19 to TRBJ2-7; D is ambiguous. CDR3 length: 15 amino acids. Germline V CDR1 and CDR2: LNHDA, SQIVND (reference sequence). V was clipped by 5 bases and J by 2 bases, with 16 bases between them. CDR3 sequence reads: CASSASHASAYEQYF. The CDR3 DNA follows: TGTGCCAGTAGTGCGTCACATGCCTCCGCCTACGAGCAGTACTTC.

Here the CDR3 reads CASSITTSGGPTSTDTQYF. The DNA of the CDR3 is TGTGCCAGCAGCATCACGACTAGCGGGGGTCCTACTAGCACAGATACGCAGTATTTT. The genes are TRBV7-9 and TRBJ2-3; 12 bases are a match to TRBD2. Trimming took 5 bases from V and 0 from J; bases not matched to a gene: 12. CDR1 and CDR2 (germline): SEHNR, FQNEAQ (reference sequence). This CDR3 is 19 amino acids long.

This chain joins TRBV29-1 and TRBJ2-7, with D perhaps matching TRBD2 (7 bases). Per the germline V gene, CDR1 is SQVTM and CDR2 is ANQGSEA. The CDR3 consists of 14 residues. The germline V and J ends were trimmed by 1 base and 3 bases, with 13 bases remaining between them. The CDR3 region is CSVEVRGANYEQYF. The CDR3 nucleotides are TGCAGCGTTGAAGTTCGGGGGGCTAACTACGAGCAGTACTTC.

This sequence joins TRBV11-2 and TRBJ1-1; D remains ambiguous. The CDR3 is 13 residues long. Between the trimmed V and J ends, which lost 4 bases and 3 bases, there was a span of 9 bases. Germline V gene sequence: CDR1 SGHAT, CDR2 FQNNGV. CDR3 sequence (DNA): TGTGCCAGCAGCTCGACCGCTCACACTGAAGCTTTCTTT. It codes for CASSSTAHTEAFF.

Details on this clone: At the DNA level, this CDR3 is encoded by other sequences in the same sample as well. This chain uses TRBV29-1 with TRBJ2-7; D is ambiguous. The CDR3 consists of 13 residues. V was clipped by 4 bases and J by 0 bases, with 10 bases between them. Per germline, CDR1 SQVTM and CDR2 ANQGSEA. The CDR3 DNA reads as TGCAGCGTTGTTGTTGGAAGCTCCTACGAGCAGTACTTC. It specifies CSVVVGSSYEQYF.